This TCR beta chain was documented in a study of blood T cell repertoires in COVID-19. Study-level background: Sites across the United States, Italy and Spain contributed samples from acute and convalescent COVID-19. In each case, the material was cDNA or gDNA derived from T cells, B-cell-depleted T cells, or PBMCs.

Authors' data handling: Estimation of nucleated cell counts was performed using reference gene primer amplification. Data came from immunoSEQ multiplex PCR; TCRdb stores just in-frame clones and leaves some out. V, J and clone size are taken as reported in that table, and D and trimming were inferred from the DNA itself. The sample comprises about 130,000 clones, roughly 85% of which are singletons, and about 6.2% rests with the top ten. Trimming cost V 3 bases and J 4 bases, with 16 bases left between them. Germline V gives CDR1 LNHDA, CDR2 SQIVND (reference sequence). The CDR3 covers 15 residues. The sequencing sample was made of peripheral blood. The source of this sequence is an elderly man with active or convalescent COVID-19. This rearrangement joins TRBV19 to TRBJ2-7; no firm D call. CDR3 in amino acids: CASSIVAGSFYEQYF. In nucleotides, the CDR3 is TGTGCCAGTAGTATCGTAGCCGGAAGCTTTTACGAGCAGTACTTC.